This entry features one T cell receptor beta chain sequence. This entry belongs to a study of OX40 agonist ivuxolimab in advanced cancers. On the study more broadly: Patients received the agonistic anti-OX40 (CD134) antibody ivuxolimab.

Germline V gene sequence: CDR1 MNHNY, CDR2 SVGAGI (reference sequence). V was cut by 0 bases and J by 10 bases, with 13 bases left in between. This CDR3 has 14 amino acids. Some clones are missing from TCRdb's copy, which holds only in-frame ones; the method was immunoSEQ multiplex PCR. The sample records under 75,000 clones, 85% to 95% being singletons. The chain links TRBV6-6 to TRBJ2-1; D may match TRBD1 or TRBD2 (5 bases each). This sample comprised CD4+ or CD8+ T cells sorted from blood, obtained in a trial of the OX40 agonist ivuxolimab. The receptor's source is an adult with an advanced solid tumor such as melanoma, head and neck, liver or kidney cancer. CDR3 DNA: TGTGCCAGCAGTTACTCGGGGCGGGCCTGGGAGCAGTTCTTC. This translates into CASSYSGRAWEQFF.